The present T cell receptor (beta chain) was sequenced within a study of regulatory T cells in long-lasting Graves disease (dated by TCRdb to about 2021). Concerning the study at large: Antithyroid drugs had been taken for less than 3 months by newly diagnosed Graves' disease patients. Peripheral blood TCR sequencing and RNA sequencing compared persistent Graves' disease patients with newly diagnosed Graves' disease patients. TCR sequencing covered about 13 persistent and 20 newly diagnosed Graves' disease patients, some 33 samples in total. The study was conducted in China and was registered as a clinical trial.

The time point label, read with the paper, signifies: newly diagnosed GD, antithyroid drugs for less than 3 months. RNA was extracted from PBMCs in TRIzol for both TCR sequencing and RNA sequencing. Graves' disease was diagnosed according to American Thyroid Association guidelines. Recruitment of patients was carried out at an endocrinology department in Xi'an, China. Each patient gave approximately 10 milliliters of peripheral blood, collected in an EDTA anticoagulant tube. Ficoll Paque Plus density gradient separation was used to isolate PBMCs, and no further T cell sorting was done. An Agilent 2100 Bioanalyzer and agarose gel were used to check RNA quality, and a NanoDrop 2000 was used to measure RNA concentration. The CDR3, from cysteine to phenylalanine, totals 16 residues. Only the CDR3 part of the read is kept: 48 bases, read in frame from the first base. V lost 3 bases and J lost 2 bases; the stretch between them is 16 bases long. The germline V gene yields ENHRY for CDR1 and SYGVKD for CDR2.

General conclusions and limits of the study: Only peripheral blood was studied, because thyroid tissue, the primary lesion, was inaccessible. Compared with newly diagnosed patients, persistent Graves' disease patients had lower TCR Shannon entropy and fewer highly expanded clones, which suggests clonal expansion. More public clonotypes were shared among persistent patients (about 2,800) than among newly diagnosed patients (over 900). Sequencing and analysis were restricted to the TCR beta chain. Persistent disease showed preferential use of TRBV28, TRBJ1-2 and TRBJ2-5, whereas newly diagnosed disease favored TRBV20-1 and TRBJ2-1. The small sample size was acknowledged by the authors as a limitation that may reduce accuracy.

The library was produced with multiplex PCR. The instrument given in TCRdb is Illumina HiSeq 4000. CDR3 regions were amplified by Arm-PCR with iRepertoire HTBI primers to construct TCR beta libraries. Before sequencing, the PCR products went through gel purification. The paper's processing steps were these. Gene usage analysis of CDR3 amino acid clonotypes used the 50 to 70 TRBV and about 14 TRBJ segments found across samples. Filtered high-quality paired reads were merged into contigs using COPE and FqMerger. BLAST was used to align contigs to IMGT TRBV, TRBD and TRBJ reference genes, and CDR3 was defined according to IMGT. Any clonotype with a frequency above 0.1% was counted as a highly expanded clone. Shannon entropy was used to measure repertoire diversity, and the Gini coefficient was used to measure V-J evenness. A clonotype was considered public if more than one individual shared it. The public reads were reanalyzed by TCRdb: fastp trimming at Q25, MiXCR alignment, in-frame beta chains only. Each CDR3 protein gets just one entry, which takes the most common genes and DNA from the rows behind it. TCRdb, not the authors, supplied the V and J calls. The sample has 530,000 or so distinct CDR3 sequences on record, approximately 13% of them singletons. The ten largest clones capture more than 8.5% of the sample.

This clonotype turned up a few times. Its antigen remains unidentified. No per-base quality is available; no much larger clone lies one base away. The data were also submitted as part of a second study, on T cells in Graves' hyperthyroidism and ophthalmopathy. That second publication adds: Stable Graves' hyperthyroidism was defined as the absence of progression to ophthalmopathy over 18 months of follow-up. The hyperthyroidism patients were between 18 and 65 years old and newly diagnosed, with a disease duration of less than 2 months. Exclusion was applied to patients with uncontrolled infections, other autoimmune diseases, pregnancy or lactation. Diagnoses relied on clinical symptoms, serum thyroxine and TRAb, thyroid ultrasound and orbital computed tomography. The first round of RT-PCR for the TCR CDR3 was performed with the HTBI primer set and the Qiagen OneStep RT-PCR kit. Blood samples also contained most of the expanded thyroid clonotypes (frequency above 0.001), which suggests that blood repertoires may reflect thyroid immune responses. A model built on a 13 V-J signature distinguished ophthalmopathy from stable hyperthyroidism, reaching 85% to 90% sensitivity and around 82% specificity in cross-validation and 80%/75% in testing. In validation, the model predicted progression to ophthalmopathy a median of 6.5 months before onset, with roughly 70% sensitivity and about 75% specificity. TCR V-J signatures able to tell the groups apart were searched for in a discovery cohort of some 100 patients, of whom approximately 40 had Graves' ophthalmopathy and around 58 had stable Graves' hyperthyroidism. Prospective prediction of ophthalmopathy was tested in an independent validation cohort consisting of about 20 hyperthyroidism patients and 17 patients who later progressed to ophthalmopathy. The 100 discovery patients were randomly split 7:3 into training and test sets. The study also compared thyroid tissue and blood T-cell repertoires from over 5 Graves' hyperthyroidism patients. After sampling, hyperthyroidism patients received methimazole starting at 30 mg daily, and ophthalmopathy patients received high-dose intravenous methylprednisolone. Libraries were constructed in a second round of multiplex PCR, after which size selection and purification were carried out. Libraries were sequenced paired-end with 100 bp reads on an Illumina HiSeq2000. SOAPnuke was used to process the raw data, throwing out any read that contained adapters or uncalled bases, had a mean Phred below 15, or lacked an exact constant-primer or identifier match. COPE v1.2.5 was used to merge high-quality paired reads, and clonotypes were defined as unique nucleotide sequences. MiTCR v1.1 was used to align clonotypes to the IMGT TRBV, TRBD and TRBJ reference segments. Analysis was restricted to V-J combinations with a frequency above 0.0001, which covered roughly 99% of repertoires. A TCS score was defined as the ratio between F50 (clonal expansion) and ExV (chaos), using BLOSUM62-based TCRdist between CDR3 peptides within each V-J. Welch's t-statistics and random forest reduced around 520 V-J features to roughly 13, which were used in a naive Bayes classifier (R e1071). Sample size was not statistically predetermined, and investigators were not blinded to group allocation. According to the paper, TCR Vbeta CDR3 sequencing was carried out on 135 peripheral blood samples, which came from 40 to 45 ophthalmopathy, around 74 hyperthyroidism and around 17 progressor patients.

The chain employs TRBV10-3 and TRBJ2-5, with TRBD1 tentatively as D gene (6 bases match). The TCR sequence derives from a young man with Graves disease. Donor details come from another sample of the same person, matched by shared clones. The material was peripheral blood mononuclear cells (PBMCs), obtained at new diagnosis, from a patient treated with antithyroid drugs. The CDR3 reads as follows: CAISDPIQGEQETQYF. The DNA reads TGTGCCATCAGTGACCCTATACAGGGAGAACAAGAGACCCAGTACTTC.